This T cell receptor beta chain was captured in a study of cytomegalovirus exposure and HLA in healthy donors. Study observations and caveats: Cytomegalovirus status, reportedly, was diagnosed with high specificity and sensitivity by the classifier. Most TCR sequences showed up rarely, but some public TCRs showed up in many donors. Cytomegalovirus-associated TCR beta chains were listed, numbering 164. It was found in a later analysis that first-cohort TCR clusters tended to co-occur in the 100 to 150 validation repertoires.

The repertoire was sequenced with immunoSEQ multiplex PCR; TCRdb's copy has only in-frame clones and lacks some. The sample records roughly 100,000 clones, approximately 90% being singletons. V shed 0 bases, J shed 4 bases, and the junction held 3 bases outside the gene matches. Germline CDR1 is LNHNV and CDR2 is YYDKDF (reference sequence). This CDR3 has 16 amino acids. This clone was seen only once. Its cognate antigen is unknown. The receptor comes from a woman aged 18-29 years in good health and CMV-seropositive. The sample comprised PBMCs. This chain uses TRBV15 with TRBJ1-4; 9 bases agree with TRBD1. This chain's CDR3 is CATSRDGTGNNEKLFF. The CDR3 DNA reads TGTGCCACCAGCAGAGATGGGACAGGGAATAATGAAAAACTGTTTTTT.